This TCR beta chain derives from a study of T cell responses to AZD1222 COVID-19 vaccine. Overall study results and limits: Unmutated variant regions reportedly attract nearly half of all spike-specific TCRs. Donor demographics were predominantly white British with a female majority; clonal diversity may be underestimated.

Only in-frame clones appear in the TCRdb table, and some are missing; sequencing was by immunoSEQ multiplex PCR. The top ten hold less than 2% of the sample, which has some 150,000 clones, approximately 90% seen once. As concerns this clone: The antigen remains undetermined. This sample also contains other DNA sequences that code for the same CDR3.

Germline-derived CDR1 and CDR2 are SGHRS and YFSETQ. V was cut by 0 bases and J by 2 bases, with 11 bases left in between. The CDR3 runs to 15 residues. This TCR derives from an adult in good health. Sequencing used peripheral blood, obtained on day 0 of AZD1222 vaccination. The chain couples TRBV5-1 to TRBJ1-2; D is possibly TRBD1 (5 bases). The CDR3 loop is CASSLGGTGNYGYTF. CDR3 sequence (DNA): TGCGCCAGCAGCTTGGGCGGGACCGGGAACTATGGCTACACCTTC.